This TCR beta chain was captured in a study of T-cell memory formation after mild COVID-19. Study-level background: Each donor largely had its own TCR clusters. Study results and caveats: Among clones contracting day 15 to 85, CD4/CD8 was balanced, whereas later expanders leaned CD4+.

TCRdb recomputed calls from the 5' RACE reads with MiXCR, one row per CDR3 protein. The top ten hold approximately 22% of the sample, which has 150,000 to 200,000 distinct CDR3 sequences, roughly 23% seen once. This clonotype showed up just a few times. Its target is unknown. This CDR3 region has 13 residues. Trimming pared 0 bases from V and 1 base from J, leaving 4 bases between. Looked up from germline, CDR1 is LNHNV and CDR2 is YYDKDF (reference sequence). The receptor's source is an adult woman who had mild COVID-19 (a few samples of this study predate the infection). Cell type and time point are not known. This sequence joins TRBV15 and TRBJ2-7; D is unclear. The sample consisted of PBMCs or a T cell subset sorted from them (not recorded which). The CDR3 DNA follows: TGTGCCACCAGCAGAGAGCGATCCTACGAGCAGTACTTC. Residues: CATSRERSYEQYF.